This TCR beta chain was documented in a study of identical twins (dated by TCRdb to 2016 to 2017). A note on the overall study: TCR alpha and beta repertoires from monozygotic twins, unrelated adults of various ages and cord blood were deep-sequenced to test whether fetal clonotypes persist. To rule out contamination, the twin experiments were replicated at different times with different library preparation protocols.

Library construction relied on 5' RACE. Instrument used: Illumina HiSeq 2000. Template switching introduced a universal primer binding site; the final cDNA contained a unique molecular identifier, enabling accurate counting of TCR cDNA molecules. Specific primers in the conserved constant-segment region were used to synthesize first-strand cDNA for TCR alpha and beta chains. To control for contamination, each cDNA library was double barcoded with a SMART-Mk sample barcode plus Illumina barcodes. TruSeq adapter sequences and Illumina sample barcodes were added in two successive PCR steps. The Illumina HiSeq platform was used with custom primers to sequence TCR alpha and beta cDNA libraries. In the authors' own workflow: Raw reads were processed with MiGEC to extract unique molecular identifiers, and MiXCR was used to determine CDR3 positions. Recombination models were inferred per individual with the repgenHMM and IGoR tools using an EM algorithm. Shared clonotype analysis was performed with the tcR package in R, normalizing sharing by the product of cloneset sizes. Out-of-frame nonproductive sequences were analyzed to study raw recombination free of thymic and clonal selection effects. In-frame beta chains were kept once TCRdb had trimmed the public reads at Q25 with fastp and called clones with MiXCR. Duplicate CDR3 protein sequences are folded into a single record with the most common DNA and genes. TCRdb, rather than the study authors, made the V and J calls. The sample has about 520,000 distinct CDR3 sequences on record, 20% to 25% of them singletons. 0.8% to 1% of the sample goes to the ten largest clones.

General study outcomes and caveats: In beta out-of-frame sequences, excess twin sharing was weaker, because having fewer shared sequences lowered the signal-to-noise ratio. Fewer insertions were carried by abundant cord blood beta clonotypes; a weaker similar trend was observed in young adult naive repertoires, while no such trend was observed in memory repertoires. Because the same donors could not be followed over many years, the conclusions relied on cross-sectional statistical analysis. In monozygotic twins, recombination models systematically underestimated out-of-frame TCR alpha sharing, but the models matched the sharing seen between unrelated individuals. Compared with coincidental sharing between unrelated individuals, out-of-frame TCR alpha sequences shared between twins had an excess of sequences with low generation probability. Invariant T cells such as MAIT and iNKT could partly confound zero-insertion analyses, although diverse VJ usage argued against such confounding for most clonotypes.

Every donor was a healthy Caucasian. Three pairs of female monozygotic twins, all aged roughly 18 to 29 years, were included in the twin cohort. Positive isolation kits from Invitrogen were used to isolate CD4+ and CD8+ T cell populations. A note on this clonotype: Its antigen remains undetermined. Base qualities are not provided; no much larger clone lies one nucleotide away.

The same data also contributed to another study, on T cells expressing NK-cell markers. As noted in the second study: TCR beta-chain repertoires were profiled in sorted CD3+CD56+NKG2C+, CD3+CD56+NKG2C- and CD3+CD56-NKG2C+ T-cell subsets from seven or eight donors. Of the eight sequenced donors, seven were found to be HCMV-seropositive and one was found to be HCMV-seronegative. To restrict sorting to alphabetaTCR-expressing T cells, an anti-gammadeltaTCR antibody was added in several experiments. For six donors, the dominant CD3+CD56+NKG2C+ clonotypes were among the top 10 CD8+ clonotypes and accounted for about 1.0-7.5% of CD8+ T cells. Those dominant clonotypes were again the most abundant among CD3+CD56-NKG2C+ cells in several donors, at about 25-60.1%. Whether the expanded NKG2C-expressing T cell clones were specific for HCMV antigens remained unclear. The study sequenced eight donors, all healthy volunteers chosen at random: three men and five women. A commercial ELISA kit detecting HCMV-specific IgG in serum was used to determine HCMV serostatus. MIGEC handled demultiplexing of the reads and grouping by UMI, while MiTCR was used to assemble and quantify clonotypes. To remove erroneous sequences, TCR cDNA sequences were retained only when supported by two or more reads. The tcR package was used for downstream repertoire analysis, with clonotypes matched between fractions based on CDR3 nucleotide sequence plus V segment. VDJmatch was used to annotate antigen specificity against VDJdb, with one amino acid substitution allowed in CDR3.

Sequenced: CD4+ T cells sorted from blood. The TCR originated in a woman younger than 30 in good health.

CDR3 region: CASSLRGGGTGELFF. The sequenced DNA is TGTGCCAGCAGTCTCAGGGGCGGCGGCACCGGGGAGCTGTTTTTT. The chain links TRBV7-9 with TRBJ2-2, and perhaps TRBD1 as D gene, on 6 matching bases. Taken from the germline V gene (reference sequence), the CDR1 and CDR2 loops are SEHNR and FQNEAQ. The CDR3 runs 15 amino acids, cysteine and phenylalanine included. Solely the CDR3 DNA is kept, with 45 bases framed from the first base. V loses 6 bases, J loses 4 bases, and the germline ends lie 15 bases apart.